This T cell receptor beta chain was sequenced during a study of blood T cell repertoires in COVID-19. Study at large: The analysed material was cDNA or gDNA that came from T cells, B-cell-depleted T cells, or PBMCs.

This clone was seen only a few times. This CDR3 is 15 amino acids long. Trimming at V came to 6 bases and at J to 4 bases, leaving 11 bases not matched to a gene. Germline CDR1 reads MNHEY; CDR2 reads SMNVEV (reference sequence). Participants were placed into cohorts based on the clinical history they reported. For recovered donors of Cohort 3, there were two negative PCRs, clearance, or symptom resolution. Per the original methods: By means of reference gene primer amplification, nucleated cell counts were estimated. Sequencing was performed with immunoSEQ multiplex PCR; in TCRdb, only in-frame clones are kept and a portion is missing. V and J calls and clone size follow that table, whereas D and trimming were derived from the DNA. The sample consists of over 150,000 clones, approximately 90% of them appearing once.

The clonotype originates from a woman younger than 45 who had recovered from COVID-19. The chain has TRBV27 and TRBJ1-2; 7 positions match TRBD1. The source material was PBMCs or T cells enriched from blood (not recorded which). The CDR3 sequence: CASRRQGTEGYGYTF. In DNA, the CDR3 is TGTGCCAGCAGGCGACAGGGCACTGAGGGCTATGGCTACACCTTC.